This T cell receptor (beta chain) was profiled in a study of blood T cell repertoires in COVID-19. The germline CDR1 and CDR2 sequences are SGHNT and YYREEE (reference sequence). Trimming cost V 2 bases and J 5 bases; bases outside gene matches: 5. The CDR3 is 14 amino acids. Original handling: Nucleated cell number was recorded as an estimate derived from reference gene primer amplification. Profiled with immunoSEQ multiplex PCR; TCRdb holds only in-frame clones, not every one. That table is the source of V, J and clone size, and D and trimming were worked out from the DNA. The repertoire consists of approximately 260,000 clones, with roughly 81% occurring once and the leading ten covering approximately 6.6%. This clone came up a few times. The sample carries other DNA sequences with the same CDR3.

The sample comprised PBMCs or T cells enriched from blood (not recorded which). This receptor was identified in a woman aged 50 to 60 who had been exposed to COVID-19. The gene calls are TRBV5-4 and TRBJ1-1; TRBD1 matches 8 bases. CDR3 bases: TGTGCCAGCAGCTTAGACAGGGGAGGGACTGAAGCTTTCTTT. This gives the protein CASSLDRGGTEAFF.